A selection of T cell receptor beta chains follows, all from one sample in a study of T cells in Graves' hyperthyroidism and ophthalmopathy. TCRdb re-derived calls from the multiplex PCR reads in MiXCR, one entry per CDR3 protein. The sample includes about 700,000 distinct CDR3 sequences, 40% to 55% of them seen just once. What was sequenced was peripheral blood or thyroid tissue (not recorded which). Source of these receptors: an adult man with Graves' disease, either hyperthyroidism or ophthalmopathy (not recorded which). Both conserved end residues are part of each CDR3. D genes are given only for firm matches. Only some rows state a clone size, as once, few, many or a class for expanded clones.

NA	TRBV7-2	NA	TRBJ1-2	CASSPHSGADGYTF	TGTGCCAGCAGCCCTCATTCGGGGGCGGATGGCTACACCTTC
NA	TRBV20-1	TRBD1	TRBJ1-6	CSAQGQGSLTNSPLHF	TGCAGTGCGCAAGGACAGGGATCCTTGACTAATTCACCCCTCCACTTT
NA	TRBV2	NA	TRBJ1-5	CASISTAWVNQPQHF	TGTGCCAGCATTTCGACAGCATGGGTCAATCAGCCCCAGCATTTT
many	TRBV2	TRBD1	TRBJ2-7	CASSWDSSYEQYF	TGTGCCAGCAGCTGGGACAGCTCCTACGAGCAGTACTTC
NA	TRBV5-1	NA	TRBJ2-7	CASSLDQVVTYEQYF	TGCGCCAGCAGCTTGGATCAGGTAGTGACCTACGAGCAGTACTTC
few	TRBV7-2	NA	TRBJ2-7	CASSPEQYF	TGTGCCAGCAGCCCCGAGCAGTACTTC
NA	TRBV7-9	TRBD2	TRBJ2-2	CASSFLAGGGTGELFF	TGTGCCAGCAGCTTCCTAGCGGGGGGAGGGACCGGGGAGCTGTTTTTT
NA	TRBV10-1	NA	TRBJ2-7	CASSDGWLDNYEQYF	TGCGCCAGCAGTGACGGTTGGTTAGACAACTACGAGCAGTACTTC
NA	TRBV6-5	NA	TRBJ2-7	CASSYLSGHYEQYF	TGTGCCAGCAGTTACTTATCGGGGCACTACGAGCAGTACTTC
many	TRBV19	TRBD1	TRBJ1-5	CASSIQQGASNQPQHF	TGTGCCAGTAGTATACAACAGGGGGCGAGCAATCAGCCCCAGCATTTT
few	TRBV20-1	NA	TRBJ1-2	CSARQSTSYGYTF	TGCAGTGCTCGACAGTCTACAAGCTATGGCTACACCTTC
NA	TRBV7-8	NA	TRBJ2-2	CASSGRGAEAGELFF	TGTGCCAGCAGCGGCCGGGGGGCGGAAGCCGGGGAGCTGTTTTTT
few	TRBV12-3/TRBV12-4	NA	TRBJ1-5	CASSFRGGSNQPQHF	TGTGCCAGCAGTTTCCGAGGGGGTAGCAATCAGCCCCAGCATTTT
few	TRBV5-4	NA	TRBJ1-1	CASSVGGEGTEAFF	TGTGCCAGCAGCGTTGGGGGCGAGGGCACTGAAGCTTTCTTT
few	TRBV7-9	TRBD1	TRBJ2-7	CASSLPTDRKNYEQYF	TGTGCCAGCAGCCTCCCCACGGACAGGAAAAACTACGAGCAGTACTTC
few	TRBV14	NA	TRBJ2-2	CASSPLGHNTGELFF	TGTGCCAGCAGCCCTCTCGGACATAACACCGGGGAGCTGTTTTTT
many	TRBV7-9	NA	TRBJ2-5	CASSLANKETQYF	TGTGCCAGCAGCTTAGCTAACAAAGAGACCCAGTACTTC
many	TRBV7-9	NA	TRBJ1-2	CASSPGPGDGYTF	TGTGCCAGCAGCCCCGGACCCGGGGATGGCTACACCTTC
NA	TRBV12-3/TRBV12-4	NA	TRBJ2-7	CASSLAFTGQYF	TGTGCCAGCAGTTTAGCCTTTACGGGGCAGTACTTC
NA	TRBV7-3	NA	TRBJ1-5	CASSLAGDRNQPQHF	TGTGCCAGCAGCTTAGCAGGTGACAGGAATCAGCCCCAGCATTTT
many	TRBV15	TRBD1	TRBJ1-1	CATSLSRTGVAFF	TGTGCCACCAGCCTCTCCAGGACAGGGGTTGCTTTCTTT
NA	TRBV25-1	TRBD1	TRBJ1-2	CASQDRRQGDYGYTF	TGTGCCAGCCAAGATCGGCGACAGGGGGACTATGGCTACACCTTC
NA	TRBV20-1	NA	TRBJ2-7	CSDTGRERAEQYF	TGCAGTGATACGGGCAGGGAAAGGGCCGAGCAGTACTTC
few	TRBV12-3/TRBV12-4	NA	TRBJ1-5	CASSAGVGGNQPQHF	TGTGCCAGCAGTGCCGGGGTAGGAGGTAATCAGCCCCAGCATTTT
many	TRBV7-2	NA	TRBJ1-5	CASSLVGGGNQPQHF	TGTGCCAGCAGCTTAGTGGGGGGTGGCAATCAGCCCCAGCATTTT
NA	TRBV25-1	NA	TRBJ1-1	CASSRGGPTNTEAFF	TGTGCCAGCAGCCGTGGGGGACCGACGAACACTGAAGCTTTCTTT
NA	TRBV11-1	TRBD1	TRBJ2-7	CASSYYRDRVSYEQYF	TGTGCCAGCAGTTACTATAGGGACAGGGTCTCCTACGAGCAGTACTTC
few	TRBV7-9	TRBD1	TRBJ1-5	CASSLDRGPNQPQHF	TGTGCCAGCAGCTTAGACAGGGGGCCCAATCAGCCCCAGCATTTT
once	TRBV7-2	NA	TRBJ1-4	CASSFRAPGANEELFF	TGTGCCAGCAGCTTCAGGGCGCCAGGGGCTAATGAAGAACTGTTTTTT
few	TRBV9	TRBD1	TRBJ1-1	CASSGGGTGYTEAFF	TGTGCCAGCAGCGGAGGGGGGACAGGCTACACTGAAGCTTTCTTT
few	TRBV5-5	NA	TRBJ1-5	CASSSGVLGQPQHF	TGTGCCAGCAGCTCGGGGGTTCTTGGGCAGCCCCAGCATTTT
few	TRBV20-1	NA	TRBJ2-7	CSASSSTTDEQYF	TGCAGTGCTAGTTCGAGCACCACCGACGAGCAGTACTTC
NA	TRBV12-3/TRBV12-4	NA	TRBJ1-2	CASSSRGTYGYTF	TGTGCCAGCAGTTCAAGGGGGACCTATGGCTACACCTTC
NA	TRBV7-8	NA	TRBJ2-5	CASSPRYRSETQYF	TGTGCCAGCAGCCCCCGGTATAGGTCAGAGACCCAGTACTTC
few	TRBV7-9	TRBD1	TRBJ1-5	CASSVDRVGPSQPQHF	TGTGCCAGCAGCGTCGACAGGGTGGGCCCTTCGCAGCCCCAGCATTTT
NA	TRBV19	TRBD1	TRBJ2-7	CASREGQGTPYEQYF	TGTGCCAGTAGGGAAGGACAGGGAACGCCCTACGAGCAGTACTTC
NA	TRBV2	NA	TRBJ1-3	CASSQGLISGNTIYF	TGTGCCAGCAGCCAAGGACTGATCTCTGGAAACACCATATATTTT
many	TRBV19	NA	TRBJ2-5	CASSIRGQETQYF	TGTGCCAGTAGTATCAGGGGCCAAGAGACCCAGTACTTC
few	TRBV18	NA	TRBJ1-4	CASSAGEKLFF	TGTGCCAGCTCCGCAGGCGAAAAACTGTTTTTT
NA	TRBV20-1	NA	TRBJ1-6	CSARQGGNSPLHF	TGCAGTGCAAGACAAGGAGGAAATTCACCCCTCCACTTT
many	TRBV29-1	NA	TRBJ2-7	CSVGGRPAEQYF	TGCAGCGTTGGGGGGAGGCCCGCCGAGCAGTACTTC
few	TRBV15	NA	TRBJ2-5	CATSREGSQPQYF	TGTGCCACCAGCAGAGAGGGGAGTCAGCCCCAGTACTTC
NA	TRBV20-1	NA	TRBJ2-7	CSARDGRRNYEQYF	TGCAGTGCTAGAGATGGGCGCAGGAACTACGAGCAGTACTTC
NA	TRBV12-3/TRBV12-4	TRBD1	TRBJ1-2	CASSLTFGGQGRNYGYTF	TGTGCCAGCAGTTTAACCTTCGGGGGACAGGGCCGGAACTATGGCTACACCTTC
many	TRBV29-1	NA	TRBJ1-2	CSVEQTANYGYTF	TGCAGCGTTGAACAGACGGCGAACTATGGCTACACCTTC
NA	TRBV9	NA	TRBJ1-2	CASSPGGTYGYTF	TGTGCCAGCTCACCAGGCGGGACTTATGGCTACACCTTC
NA	TRBV7-2	TRBD1	TRBJ1-2	CASSLVPGAGGDYGYTF	TGTGCCAGCAGCCTTGTCCCCGGGGCAGGGGGCGACTATGGCTACACCTTC
few	TRBV6-1	NA	TRBJ1-2	CASSHPGRSRPGGYTF	TGTGCCAGCAGCCACCCGGGACGGAGCCGTCCCGGTGGCTACACCTTC